The clone carrying this T cell receptor (beta chain) counts as medium-sized (0.01 to 0.1%). What it binds is not known. Germline-derived CDR1 and CDR2 are SGHTA and FQGNSA. This CDR3 is 12 amino acids long. V lost 1 base and J lost 9, with 9 bases in between. This specimen comes from a study of liver allograft versus peripheral blood T cells. Study-level background: Recipients' peripheral blood served as the comparator for T cell receptor repertoires in transplanted livers. Notes on the study in general: Intra-allograft T cell receptor repertoires in the liver reportedly differed from peripheral blood repertoires.

TCRdb called the reads again in MiXCR, with one record for every CDR3 protein. The data contain about 13,000 distinct CDR3 sequences, 15% to 20% of them singletons. The rearrangement uses TRBV7-2 and TRBJ1-1; perhaps TRBD1 as D (6 bases). This sequence originates from a human patient who had a liver transplant. T cells may partly derive from the graft donor. The CDR3 loop is CASSLGGTQAFF. The CDR3 DNA follows: TGTGCCAGCAGCTTAGGAGGGACACAAGCTTTCTTT.